This T cell receptor (beta chain) came from a study of blood T cell repertoires in COVID-19. Study at large: Material from acute and convalescent COVID-19 was sourced from the United States, Italy and Spain.

The CDR3 sequence is 16 residues long. V trimming: 2 bases; J trimming: 3 bases; junction bases outside the gene matches: 4. Germline V lookup: CDR1 MNHNS, CDR2 SASEGT. Clones were sequenced by immunoSEQ multiplex PCR, and TCRdb holds only the in-frame ones, with some missing. The data show around 30,000 clones, with 90% seen just once and about 21% held by the top ten. The clonotype was recovered from an elderly man with acute or convalescent COVID-19. The sequencing sample was made of peripheral blood. The V and J genes are TRBV6-1 and TRBJ2-3; 11 bases line up with TRBD2. The CDR3 sequence: CASSEWGTSGTDTQYF. In nucleotides, the CDR3 is TGTGCCAGCAGTGAATGGGGGACTAGCGGTACAGATACGCAGTATTTT.